Described below is a single TCR beta chain sequence and its context. The CDR3 totals 15 residues. V was shortened by 11 bases and J by 3 bases, with 19 bases between the two germline ends. The V gene's germline CDR1 is PRHDT and CDR2 FYEKMQ (reference sequence). Living in roughly 25 US areas, the participants were between about 18 and 100 years of age. Participants' own reports of clinical history determined their cohort assignment. Method: immunoSEQ multiplex PCR; TCRdb's copy keeps in-frame clones and lacks some. The sample lists under 200,000 clones; approximately 81% were seen once. The sample comes from a study of blood T cell repertoires in COVID-19. Looking at the study overall: PBMCs, B-cell-depleted T cells, or T cells provided the cDNA or gDNA that made up the material.

This TCR derives from a woman aged 40 to 50 with acute COVID-19. Sequenced material: PBMCs or T cells enriched from blood (not recorded which). The chain links TRBV13 to TRBJ1-4; maybe TRBD1 (5 bases). The CDR3 nucleotides are TGTGCCCAGGTGGGCGTTGGGGCCCCTAATGAAAAACTGTTTTTT. Its protein is CAQVGVGAPNEKLFF.